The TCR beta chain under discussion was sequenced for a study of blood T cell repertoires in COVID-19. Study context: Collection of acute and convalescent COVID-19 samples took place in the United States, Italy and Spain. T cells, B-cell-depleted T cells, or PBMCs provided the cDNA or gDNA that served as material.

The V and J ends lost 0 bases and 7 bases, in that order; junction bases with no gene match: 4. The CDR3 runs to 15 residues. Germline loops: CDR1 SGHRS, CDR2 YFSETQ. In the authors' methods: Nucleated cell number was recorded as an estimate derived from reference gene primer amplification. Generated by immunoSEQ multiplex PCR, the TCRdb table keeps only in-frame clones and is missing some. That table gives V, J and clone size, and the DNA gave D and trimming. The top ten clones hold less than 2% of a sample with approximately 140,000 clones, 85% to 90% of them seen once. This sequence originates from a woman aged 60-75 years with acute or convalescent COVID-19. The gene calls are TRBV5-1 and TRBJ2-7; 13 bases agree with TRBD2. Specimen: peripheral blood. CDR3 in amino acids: CASSLGTSGGDEQYF. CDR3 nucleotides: TGCGCCAGCAGCTTGGGCACTAGCGGGGGGGATGAGCAGTACTTC.